The text below deals with one T cell receptor beta chain. Its antigen is still unknown. Both 60 Vbeta primers and 13 Jbeta primers went into the PCR. Some clones are missing from TCRdb's copy, which holds only in-frame ones; the method was immunoSEQ multiplex PCR. The sample has roughly 130,000 clones, less than 85% seen once. This record comes from a study of cytomegalovirus exposure and HLA in healthy donors. Study-level points and caveats: TCR beta chains numbering under 200 were designated cytomegalovirus-associated. TCR beta sequences numbering more than 15,000 were associated with HLA alleles at 0.05 false discovery rate in a later analysis. In a later analysis, TCR association rates varied by HLA locus: DRB1 most, HLA-C fewest. An apparent linkage of common viral pathogens to several of the most significant clusters emerged in a later analysis.

V was pared by 5 bases and J by 2 bases, with 12 bases between. This CDR3 is built from 14 residues. Per germline, CDR1 MNHEY and CDR2 SMNVEV (reference sequence). Sequences were obtained from PBMCs. The TCR comes from a woman aged 40-49 years in good health and CMV-seropositive. The chain recombines TRBV27 with TRBJ2-5; no firm D call. This chain's CDR3 is CASSLARRQETQYF. The CDR3 region has the DNA TGTGCCAGCAGTCTGGCTAGACGGCAAGAGACCCAGTACTTC.